A single sample gave rise to the 30 T cell receptor beta chains below, sequenced in a study of T cells in Graves' hyperthyroidism and ophthalmopathy. RNA transcripts yielded amplified TCR beta CDR3 regions. TCR CDR3 underwent first-round RT-PCR with the HTBI primer set. TCRdb reprocessed the multiplex PCR reads with MiXCR, giving one entry per CDR3 protein. The sample carries fewer than 450,000 distinct CDR3 sequences, about 15% recorded once. The sequenced sample consisted of blood. These receptors all come from a woman in her thirties with Graves' hyperthyroidism that later progressed to Graves' ophthalmopathy.

Ten or more counts support this clonotype. The rearrangement joins TRBV19 to TRBJ1-6; tentatively, D is TRBD1 (5 bases). V was clipped by 8 bases and J by 0 bases, with 20 bases between them. Per the germline V gene, CDR1 is LNHDA and CDR2 is SQIVND (reference sequence). This CDR3 contains 18 residues. As DNA, the CDR3 is TGTGCCAGTCGGGACCCATCCAAGGGGAGCTCCTATAATTCACCCCTCCACTTT. Translating gives CASRDPSKGSSYNSPLHF.

About this clonotype: Germline and junction disagree at one end, which may indicate a read error. The V and J genes are TRBV20-1 and TRBJ1-1; D not certain. CDR3 size: 14 residues. Germline CDR1 is DFQATT and CDR2 is SNEGSKA (reference sequence). CDR3 sequence (DNA): TGCAGTGCTAGAGATTTGGGCGGATGGCTTGAAGCCTTCTTT. Translated: CSARDLGGWLEAFF.

The V gene is TRBV9, the J gene TRBJ2-3; 7 bases are a match to TRBD1. Trimming removed 0 bases from V and 0 bases from J; junction bases left unmatched: 1. The germline V gene encodes CDR1 SGDLS and CDR2 YYNGEE. The CDR3 has 15 amino acids. CDR3 bases: TGTGCCAGCAGCGTAGGGGGACAGAGCACAGATACGCAGTATTTT. Its protein product is CASSVGGQSTDTQYF.

With regard to this clonotype: A much larger clone differs by one base, so this may be a read error. CDR3 coding DNA: TGTGCCTGGAACAAACCGGGACAGGCCTACGAGCAGTTCTTC. Its protein product is CAWNKPGQAYEQFF. The gene calls are TRBV30 and TRBJ2-7; 8 bases are shared with TRBD1. The J call may be wrong; the DNA end is better matched by TRBJ2-1. The CDR3 covers 14 residues. Germline V gives CDR1 GTSNPN, CDR2 SVGIG (reference sequence).

The J gene is TRBJ1-2, the V gene TRBV7-2, with a weak D call TRBD1 (5 bases). The CDR3 is 14 residues long. Germline loops: CDR1 SGHTA, CDR2 FQGNSA. V was clipped by 1 base and J by 3 bases, with 9 bases between them. CDR3 nucleotide sequence: TGTGCCAGCAGCTTAGGGGCCAGGGACTATGGCTACACCTTC. As protein: CASSLGARDYGYTF.

This clonotype was observed many times. The chain carries TRBV28 and TRBJ2-7; tentatively, D is TRBD1 (6 bases). The CDR3 contains 17 residues. The V end was cut by 6 bases, the J end by 3 bases, with 24 bases between. The V gene's germline CDR1 is MDHEN and CDR2 SYDVKM. The CDR3 sequence: CASSIDLGDMGLYEQYF. As DNA, the CDR3 is TGTGCCAGCAGCATAGACCTAGGGGACATGGGTCTCTACGAGCAGTACTTC.

This chain links TRBV29-1 with TRBJ1-2, with 7 nucleotides matching TRBD1. This CDR3 is built from 16 residues. The J segment lost 1 base and the V segment lost 5 bases, leaving 13 bases of the junction unmatched. Germline V CDR1 and CDR2: SQVTM, ANQGSEA. This chain's CDR3 is CSVYEGAREDNYGYTF. Written as DNA, the CDR3 is TGCAGCGTTTATGAGGGGGCGAGAGAAGATAACTATGGCTACACCTTC.

A note on this clonotype: An end of the junction differs from the germline gene, which may be a read error. V gene TRBV20-1 combines with J gene TRBJ2-5; D is possibly TRBD1 or TRBD2 (5 bases each). CDR3 length: 11 amino acids. CDR1 and CDR2 from the germline V gene are DFQATT and SNEGSKA (reference sequence). As DNA, the CDR3 is TGCAGTGCTGCTAGAGGGGAGACCCAGCACTTC. Translation gives CSAARGETQHF.

This clonotype has only one observation. The V call is TRBV12-3 or TRBV12-4, the J call TRBJ2-7; no definite D call. The CDR3 consists of 12 residues. Trimming pared 8 bases from V and 2 bases from J, leaving 10 bases between. CDR3 bases: TGTGCCAGCTCCAGAAATGCCTACGAGCAGTACTTC. The encoded protein is CASSRNAYEQYF.

The chain couples TRBV4-1 to TRBJ2-1; TRBD2 agrees at 10 bases. V shed 0 bases and J 3 bases; nucleotides not matched to a gene: 2. In germline, CDR1 is MGHRA, CDR2 YSYEKL. CDR3 size: 16 residues. CDR3 sequence (DNA): TGCGCCAGCAGCCAAGATAGACTAGCGGGCTACAATGAGCAGTTCTTC. Its translation is CASSQDRLAGYNEQFF.

This CDR3 reads CASSGAGGYEQYF. The CDR3 DNA is TGTGCCAGCAGCGGGGCGGGGGGCTACGAGCAGTACTTC. The rearrangement joins TRBV28 to TRBJ2-7; 8 bases match TRBD2. The CDR3 contains 13 residues. Trimming removed 6 bases from V and 3 bases from J; junction bases left unmatched: 4. CDR1 and CDR2 (germline): MDHEN, SYDVKM.

In this sample, this clonotype turned up many times. This chain connects TRBV7-8 to TRBJ1-4; perhaps TRBD1 as D (5 bases). V shed 5 bases and J shed 4 bases, with 14 bases lying between them. The CDR3 consists of 15 residues. The germline V gene has CDR1 SGHVS and CDR2 FQNEAQ. CDR3 in DNA: TGTGCCAGCAGCCCGCAGGGAGGGCGTAATGAAAAACTGTTTTTT. Translating gives CASSPQGGRNEKLFF.

This clonotype was detected ten times or more. The V gene is TRBV27, the J gene TRBJ1-6; 7 nucleotides line up with TRBD1. Germline V lookup: CDR1 MNHEY, CDR2 SMNVEV (reference sequence). V shed 0 bases, J shed 12 bases, and the junction held 14 bases outside the gene matches. This CDR3 comprises 17 residues. CDR3 bases: TGTGCCAGCAGTTTATCGTCGACAGGGAAGTCTGTGGGACCCCTCCACTTT. Encoded protein: CASSLSSTGKSVGPLHF.

This rearrangement joins TRBV14 to TRBJ2-3; D is undetermined. CDR3 length: 13 residues. V gave up 5 bases and J gave up 6 bases, with 12 bases separating them. CDR1 is SGHDN and CDR2 is FVKESK in the germline V gene. The CDR3 DNA follows: TGTGCCAGCAGCACACTGACGTGGGATACGCAGTATTTT. This encodes CASSTLTWDTQYF.

The table lists this clonotype with many counts. The chain uses TRBV6-1 and TRBJ2-5; 7 nucleotides align to TRBD2. The junction had 0 bases not matched to a gene; V was cut back by 4 bases and J by 1 base. The germline V gene encodes CDR1 MNHNS and CDR2 SASEGT. CDR3 length: 13 amino acids. The CDR3, as DNA: TGTGCCAGCAGTGCTAGCGGCCAAGAGACCCAGTACTTC. This translates into CASSASGQETQYF.

This clonotype was recorded a few times. The gene calls are TRBV6-1 and TRBJ2-7; 8 bases map to TRBD1. V lost 6 bases and J lost 6; bases outside the gene matches: 13. Germline lookup yields CDR1 MNHNS and CDR2 SASEGT. The length of the CDR3 is 15 residues. CDR3 sequence: CASRPRTGQWAEQYF. The CDR3 bases are TGTGCCAGCAGACCCCGGACAGGGCAGTGGGCCGAGCAGTACTTC.

This clonotype was seen many times. This chain joins TRBV12-3 or TRBV12-4 and TRBJ1-6, with TRBD1 as a possible D gene (5 bases). Trimming took off 7 bases at V and 9 bases at J, with 16 bases between the two ends. The CDR3 runs 14 residues. CDR3 sequence: CASNPGGVGSPLHF. The DNA of the CDR3 is TGTGCCAGCAACCCTGGGGGGGTGGGTTCACCCCTCCACTTT.

This chain links TRBV18 with TRBJ2-1; 12 positions match TRBD1. The V segment lost 3 bases and the J segment 3 bases; nucleotides outside the gene matches: 9. This CDR3 spans 18 amino acids. Germline CDR1 and CDR2: KGHSH and LQKENI. The CDR3 loop reads CASSPRGQGASFYNEQFF. The CDR3 DNA reads as TGTGCCAGCTCACCCCGGGGACAGGGGGCCTCCTTCTACAATGAGCAGTTCTTC. Variable domain in full (rest from reference TRBV18 and TRBJ2-1): NAGVMQNPRHLVRRRGQEARLRCSPMKGHSHVYWYRQLPEEGLKFMVYLQKENIIDESGMPKERFSAEFPKEGPSILRIQQVVRGDSAAYFCASSPRGQGASFYNEQFFGPGTRLTVL.

In this sample, this clonotype turned up a few times. The CDR3 bases are TGCGCCAGCAGCCCCCGGACTAGCTCAAGCACAGATACGCAGTATTTT. Translated, it gives CASSPRTSSSTDTQYF. V and J are TRBV4-1 and TRBJ2-3; 8 bases fit TRBD2. The CDR3 totals 16 residues. The junction had 6 bases not matched to a gene; V was cut back by 4 bases and J by 0 bases. Germline V gene lookup returns CDR1 MGHRA and CDR2 YSYEKL.

The chain uses TRBV7-9 and TRBJ1-6; D uncertain. CDR3 length equals 13 residues. CDR1 and CDR2 (germline): SEHNR, FQNEAQ (reference sequence). V gave up 4 bases and J gave up 10 bases, with 11 bases separating them. Here the CDR3 DNA reads TGTGCCAGCAGCTCGGAATCTCGGTCACCCCTCCACTTT. Its protein is CASSSESRSPLHF.

The genes are TRBV27 and TRBJ1-5; 7 nucleotides align to TRBD1. J was trimmed by 1 base and V by 6 bases; bases with no gene match: 6. Per the germline V gene, CDR1 is MNHEY and CDR2 is SMNVEV (reference sequence). This CDR3 is 15 amino acids long. CDR3 coding DNA: TGTGCCAGCAGGACAGGGTTGTCGAGCAATCAGCCCCAGCATTTT. Translation: CASRTGLSSNQPQHF.

This clonotype was picked up many times. CDR3 in DNA: TGTGCCAGCAGCCAACCGGGACCAACTAATGAAAAACTGTTTTTT. This translates into CASSQPGPTNEKLFF. The chain employs TRBV3-1 and TRBJ1-4; D is possibly TRBD1 (5 bases). This CDR3 is 15 amino acids long. V lost 2 bases and J lost 0, with 7 bases in between. Germline V gene sequence: CDR1 LGHDT, CDR2 YNNKEL (reference sequence).

This clonotype was seen a few times. V and J are TRBV9 and TRBJ2-1, with 8 bases matching TRBD2. The CDR3 sequence is 15 residues long. With V trimmed by 0 bases and J by 2 bases, 1 base remained unmatched. The germline gives CDR1 SGDLS, CDR2 YYNGEE. This chain's CDR3 is CASSVGSGTYNEQFF. In DNA form, the CDR3 reads TGTGCCAGCAGCGTAGGTAGCGGGACCTACAATGAGCAGTTCTTC.

This clonotype was observed at least ten times. V and J are TRBV6-5 and TRBJ1-1, with D uncertain. Trimming removed 0 bases from V and 0 bases from J, with 11 bases in between. CDR3 length equals 16 residues. The V gene's germline CDR1 is MNHEY and CDR2 SVGAGI. In nucleotides, the CDR3 is TGTGCCAGCAGTTACTCAGGCAATGTGATGAACACTGAAGCTTTCTTT. It encodes CASSYSGNVMNTEAFF.

Details on this clonotype: With a much larger clone just one base away, this may be a read error. The V and J genes are TRBV5-8 and TRBJ2-2; D remains unclear. Trimming pared 4 bases from V and 0 bases from J, leaving 13 bases between. This CDR3 contains 16 residues. Germline CDR1 and CDR2: SGHTS and YDEGEE. CDR3 in DNA: TGTGCCAGCAGCCCCGAAGGGTTCGCGAACACCGGGGAGCTGTTTTTT. This translates into CASSPEGFANTGELFF.

This clonotype occurred many times. The chain carries TRBV20-1 and TRBJ1-2, with 7 bases identical to TRBD1. In germline, CDR1 is DFQATT, CDR2 SNEGSKA (reference sequence). The CDR3 loop spans 17 amino acids. This CDR3 reads CSLYDMGTASTNYGYTF. The CDR3 nucleotides read TGCAGCCTCTACGATATGGGGACAGCCTCCACTAACTATGGCTACACCTTC.

The chain recombines TRBV20-1 with TRBJ1-2, with 10 bases lining up with TRBD1. This CDR3 is built from 15 residues. Germline CDR1 and CDR2: DFQATT and SNEGSKA (reference sequence). V dropped 5 bases and J dropped 4; count of bases not matched to a gene: 10. The CDR3 DNA reads as TGCAGTGCTGTCGAAGGACGGACAGGGGGCTATGGCTACACCTTC. Protein product: CSAVEGRTGGYGYTF.

This clonotype has a count of ten or more. V gene TRBV20-1 combines with J gene TRBJ2-5; 10 positions agree with TRBD2. The J segment lost 4 bases and the V segment lost 0 bases, leaving 29 bases of the junction unmatched. This CDR3 region has 23 residues. CDR1 is DFQATT, CDR2 SNEGSKA, per germline (reference sequence). The CDR3 is CSARDGSGRGGLASGSMRETQYF. CDR3 DNA sequence: TGCAGTGCTAGAGATGGGAGCGGGCGCGGGGGTTTAGCTAGCGGGAGTATGAGAGAGACCCAGTACTTC.

The sample holds a few counts of this clonotype. The chain uses TRBV5-1 and TRBJ2-2, with TRBD2 matching over 11 bases. V gave up 0 bases and J gave up 6 bases; unmatched junction bases: 1. CDR3 length equals 15 residues. Germline assignment: CDR1 SGHRS and CDR2 YFSETQ. CDR3 sequence: CASSLEGLAAGELFF. The CDR3 DNA is TGCGCCAGCAGCTTGGAGGGACTAGCGGCCGGGGAGCTGTTTTTT.

At least ten counts were recorded for this clonotype. CDR3 sequence: CSARVFQGNRGTDTQYF. CDR3 bases: TGCAGTGCTAGGGTTTTTCAGGGTAACAGAGGCACAGATACGCAGTATTTT. This sequence joins TRBV20-1 and TRBJ2-3; perhaps TRBD1 as D (5 bases). Germline CDR1 DFQATT, CDR2 SNEGSKA (reference sequence). The CDR3 has 17 residues. Deletions cut 3 bases from V and 1 base from J, with 20 bases between.